The entry that follows covers one TCR beta chain sequence. This entry belongs to a study of cytomegalovirus exposure and HLA in healthy donors. Libraries were prepared by immunoSEQ multiplex PCR; TCRdb keeps only in-frame clonotypes and omits some of them. The profile shows 150,000 to 200,000 clones, 85% of them singletons. Sequencing used PBMCs. The TCR was taken from a man between 18 and 35 years old in good health and CMV-seropositive.

The CDR3 sequence: CASSHHRTGEGYEQYF. The CDR3 bases are TGCGCCAGCAGCCACCACAGGACAGGGGAGGGCTACGAGCAGTACTTC. The chain joins TRBV4-1 to TRBJ2-7, with 9 bases fitting TRBD1. The CDR3 loop spans 16 amino acids. The germline gives CDR1 MGHRA, CDR2 YSYEKL. The V gene end was trimmed by 3 bases and the J gene end by 3 bases; junction bases not matched to a gene: 9.